The 6 T cell receptor beta chains below all came from one sample that was sequenced in a study of blood T cell repertoires in COVID-19. Produced via immunoSEQ multiplex PCR; TCRdb's table is partial and in-frame only. The sample holds about 200,000 clones; roughly 80% are singletons and the top ten take approximately 15%. Sequenced material: peripheral blood. Receptor source: a man aged 50-60 years who had recovered from COVID-19.

Only a few counts were recorded for this clone. The chain combines TRBV7-2 with TRBJ1-2; D is unclear. The CDR3 covers 13 residues. The ends were cut back, 5 bases at V and 2 bases at J, with 9 bases in the middle. The V gene's germline CDR1 is SGHTA and CDR2 FQGNSA. Here the CDR3 DNA reads TGTGCCAGCAGCCTCGACGGGAACTATGGCTACACCTTC. It encodes CASSLDGNYGYTF.

The chain joins TRBV7-9 to TRBJ2-5; TRBD2 matches at 7 bases. Germline V gives CDR1 SEHNR, CDR2 FQNEAQ (reference sequence). Trimming took 4 bases from V and 1 from J; bases not matched to a gene: 6. This CDR3 is built from 15 residues. This CDR3 reads CASSSVGGVQETQYF. In DNA form, the CDR3 reads TGTGCCAGCAGCTCCGTTGGGGGGGTCCAAGAGACCCAGTACTTC.

This clone was counted only a few times. J is TRBJ2-2 and V is TRBV5-1; tentatively, D is TRBD1 (6 bases). V was shortened by 3 bases and J by 4 bases, with 19 bases between the two germline ends. Germline-derived CDR1 and CDR2 are SGHRS and YFSETQ. The CDR3 spans 17 residues. The CDR3 DNA reads TGCGCCAGCAGCTCAAAGGGACACACAAGCCCCACCGGGGAGCTGTTTTTT. Translated, it gives CASSSKGHTSPTGELFF.

The chain uses TRBV6-1 and TRBJ1-3, with TRBD1 identical over 8 bases. CDR3 length: 16 residues. Germline CDR1 reads MNHNS; CDR2 reads SASEGT. The V gene end was trimmed by 6 bases and the J gene end by 4 bases; junction bases not matched to a gene: 11. The CDR3 here is CASRERDRNYGNTIYF. The CDR3 DNA reads TGTGCCAGCAGAGAAAGGGACAGGAATTACGGAAACACCATATATTTT.

The genes are TRBV7-3 and TRBJ2-3, with D maybe TRBD2 (6 bases). The CDR3 covers 16 residues. Germline V gene lookup returns CDR1 SGHTA and CDR2 FQGTGA. Trimming left V 4 bases short and J 2 bases short, with 16 bases between. The CDR3 protein is CASSSQTSKFTDTQYF. In DNA, the CDR3 is TGTGCCAGCAGCTCCCAAACTAGCAAGTTCACAGATACGCAGTATTTT.

The rearrangement joins TRBV6-5 to TRBJ1-5; the D is unclear. The germline CDR1 and CDR2 sequences are MNHEY and SVGAGI. With 8 bases removed from V and 6 bases from J, the gap between germline ends came to 14 bases. The CDR3 consists of 13 residues. CDR3 in amino acids: CASHEMGSQPQHF. The CDR3 region has the DNA TGTGCCAGCCATGAAATGGGGAGTCAGCCCCAGCATTTT.